Below, 27 T cell receptor beta chains from the same sample are listed, as sequenced in a study of monozygotic twins with inflammatory bowel disease. Following a re-call of the 5' RACE reads, TCRdb has one entry per CDR3 protein and lacks DNA. This sample contains tens of thousands of distinct CDR3 sequences. Sample: blood. The receptors come from a human donor with ulcerative colitis or Crohn's disease, or a healthy co-twin of an affected twin (not recorded which).

This chain uses TRBV2 with TRBJ1-4; TCRdb's D call, TRBD1, is unchecked because there is no DNA. The CDR3 is 13 amino acids. Germline CDR1 is SNHLY and CDR2 is FYNNEI. The chain's CDR3 is CASRADRNEKLFF.

This chain joins TRBV6-1 and TRBJ1-4; TCRdb reports TRBD1, a call that lacks DNA to check it against. The CDR3 is made up of 16 amino acids. Germline-derived CDR1 and CDR2 are MNHNS and SASEGT. This CDR3 is CASRPPGGATNEKLFF.

The chain combines TRBV5-1 with TRBJ1-1. Per germline, CDR1 SGHRS and CDR2 YFSETQ. CDR3 size: 14 residues. Here the CDR3 reads CASSLKGQRTEAFF.

The J gene is TRBJ2-2, the V gene TRBV4-1. The CDR3 loop spans 11 amino acids. CDR1 is MGHRA, CDR2 YSYEKL, per germline. CDR3 residues: CASSQSGELFF.

This chain connects TRBV7-6 to TRBJ1-2; the D gene TCRdb calls, TRBD1, cannot be checked with no DNA. The CDR3 totals 17 residues. Germline V gene sequence: CDR1 SGHVS, CDR2 FNYEAQ. The CDR3 reads CASSLDLGTQRKNGYTF. The full variable domain, in which reference TRBV7-6 and TRBJ1-2 provide the parts outside the CDR3, is GAGVSQSPRYKVTKRGQDVALRCDPISGHVSLYWYRQALGQGPEFLTYFNYEAQQDKSGLPNDRFSAERPEGSISTLTIQRTEQRDSAMYRCASSLDLGTQRKNGYTFGSGTRLTVV.

The chain links TRBV2 to TRBJ1-5. The length of the CDR3 is 15 residues. Germline lookup yields CDR1 SNHLY and CDR2 FYNNEI. CDR3: CASSEESAVNQPQHF.

The V call is TRBV12-3 or TRBV12-4, the J call TRBJ1-1. The CDR3 has 14 residues. This chain's CDR3 is CASSFRLEVPEAFF.

This sequence joins TRBV19 and TRBJ1-1; TCRdb gives TRBD1 as the D gene, but with no DNA this cannot be confirmed. Germline CDR1 is LNHDA and CDR2 is SQIVND (reference sequence). This CDR3 is built from 18 residues. This CDR3 is CASSMGFGTRTLNTEAFF.

The rearrangement joins TRBV25-1 to TRBJ1-4. Germline loops: CDR1 MGHDK, CDR2 SYGVNS. The CDR3 covers 15 residues. CDR3 sequence: CASSESGGLDEKLFF.

This sequence joins TRBV18 and TRBJ1-1; the TRBD1 assignment by TCRdb is unverifiable without DNA. Per germline, CDR1 KGHSH and CDR2 LQKENI. This CDR3 is 13 amino acids long. This CDR3 reads CASSPLRQDEAFF.

The genes are TRBV27 and TRBJ2-5; with no DNA, the TCRdb D assignment of TRBD2 cannot be verified. The CDR3 contains 15 residues. Germline loops: CDR1 MNHEY, CDR2 SMNVEV (reference sequence). The CDR3: CASSLSKRGQETQYF.

The chain couples TRBV5-5 to TRBJ2-7; TCRdb outputs TRBD1, but without DNA this stays unchecked. Germline V gene sequence: CDR1 SGHKS, CDR2 YYEKEE (reference sequence). The CDR3 totals 14 residues. The chain's CDR3 is CASSIPGSYYEQYF.

This chain connects TRBV27 to TRBJ2-3; TCRdb calls TRBD1, which cannot be checked without DNA. The CDR3 sequence is 19 residues long. The germline gives CDR1 MNHEY, CDR2 SMNVEV (reference sequence). The CDR3 spells CASKNTGVVPRLNTDTQYF.

The rearrangement uses TRBV20-1 and TRBJ1-5; the TCRdb call, TRBD1, lacks DNA for checking. Germline-derived CDR1 and CDR2 are DFQATT and SNEGSKA (reference sequence). CDR3 length: 13 amino acids. The CDR3 loop is CSAVAGNNQPQHF.

This chain uses TRBV11-2 with TRBJ2-3. CDR1 and CDR2 from the germline V gene are SGHAT and FQNNGV. This CDR3 has 15 residues. CDR3 sequence: CASSLGFQVTDTQYF.

The V and J genes are TRBV11-2 and TRBJ1-2; TCRdb indicates TRBD1, and absent DNA this call remains unverified. The length of the CDR3 is 14 residues. Germline V gene data show CDR1 as SGHAT and CDR2 as FQNNGV. CDR3 sequence reads: CASRGGWNLSGYTF.

The rearrangement links TRBV3-1 to TRBJ2-7; TCRdb proposes TRBD1, but this gene call is untestable without DNA. The CDR3 extends over 14 amino acids. Germline assignment: CDR1 LGHDT and CDR2 YNNKEL (reference sequence). This CDR3 reads CASSQGGGILEQYF.

The chain combines TRBV20-1 with TRBJ1-5; TCRdb's assignment of TRBD1 cannot be checked, as there is no DNA. The CDR3 is made up of 15 amino acids. Germline loops: CDR1 DFQATT, CDR2 SNEGSKA (reference sequence). The CDR3 sequence: CSASPRDRANQPQHF.

CDR3 amino acids: CASSFRPNQPQHF. This rearrangement joins TRBV12-3 or TRBV12-4 to TRBJ1-5. The CDR3 is 13 residues long.

The CDR3 reads CAASPGMNTEAFF. The rearrangement uses TRBV19 and TRBJ1-1; TCRdb selects TRBD1, and the lack of DNA leaves this call unchecked. The CDR3 extends over 13 amino acids. Germline lookup yields CDR1 LNHDA and CDR2 SQIVND (reference sequence).

This sequence joins TRBV7-2 and TRBJ2-5; TCRdb outputs TRBD1, but without DNA this stays unchecked. This CDR3 contains 11 residues. Germline V lookup: CDR1 SGHTA, CDR2 FQGNSA. This CDR3 is CASSQGETQYF.

V gene TRBV18 combines with J gene TRBJ2-1. CDR3 length equals 16 residues. CDR1 KGHSH and CDR2 LQKENI come from the germline V gene. The CDR3 sequence is CASSPLLRSKNNEQFF.

V and J are TRBV20-1 and TRBJ2-3; checking the TCRdb D call of TRBD2 is not possible without DNA. CDR1 and CDR2 from the germline V gene are DFQATT and SNEGSKA (reference sequence). This CDR3 region has 17 residues. The CDR3 loop reads CSARDIGTSGQTDTQYF.

The chain employs TRBV5-1 and TRBJ2-1. The CDR3 is 16 residues long. Per germline, CDR1 SGHRS and CDR2 YFSETQ. CDR3 amino acids: CASSLGSTGWFNEQFF.

J is TRBJ2-3 and V is TRBV15; TCRdb's D call of TRBD2 is untestable without DNA. CDR3 length: 17 amino acids. Germline CDR1 reads LNHNV; CDR2 reads YYDKDF (reference sequence). CDR3 region: CATSPVLAGRGTDTQYF.

The V call is TRBV6-5, the J call TRBJ1-6; as DNA is missing, the TRBD1 call by TCRdb cannot be tested. The CDR3 is 17 amino acids. CDR1 is MNHEY and CDR2 is SVGAGI in the germline V gene. CDR3 loop: CTSSYPISGQGESPLHF.

The chain links TRBV7-6 to TRBJ1-6; TCRdb lists TRBD1, though no DNA is available to test this call. Germline CDR1 SGHVS, CDR2 FNYEAQ. The length of the CDR3 is 14 residues. This CDR3 is CASSRDGIDSPLHF. Using reference TRBV7-6 and TRBJ1-6 for the parts outside the CDR3, the full variable domain is GAGVSQSPRYKVTKRGQDVALRCDPISGHVSLYWYRQALGQGPEFLTYFNYEAQQDKSGLPNDRFSAERPEGSISTLTIQRTEQRDSAMYRCASSRDGIDSPLHFGNGTRLTVT.